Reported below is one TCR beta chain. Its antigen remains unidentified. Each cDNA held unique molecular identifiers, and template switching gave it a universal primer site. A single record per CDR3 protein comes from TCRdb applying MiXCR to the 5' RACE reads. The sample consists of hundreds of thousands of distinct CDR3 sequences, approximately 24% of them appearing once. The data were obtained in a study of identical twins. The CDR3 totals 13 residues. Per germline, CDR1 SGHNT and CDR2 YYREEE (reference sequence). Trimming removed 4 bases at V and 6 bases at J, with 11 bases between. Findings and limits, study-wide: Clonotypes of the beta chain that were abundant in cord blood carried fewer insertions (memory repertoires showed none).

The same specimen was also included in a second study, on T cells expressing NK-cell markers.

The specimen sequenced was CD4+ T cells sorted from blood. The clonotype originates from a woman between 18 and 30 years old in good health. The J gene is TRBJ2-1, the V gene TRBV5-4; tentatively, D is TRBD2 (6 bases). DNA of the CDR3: TGTGCCAGCAGCCCCGGGACTTCCAATGAGCAGTTCTTC. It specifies CASSPGTSNEQFF.